This is a list of T cell receptor beta chains from one sample in a study of OX40 agonist ivuxolimab in advanced cancers. This table comes from immunoSEQ multiplex PCR, and its TCRdb copy is limited to in-frame clones, with some not included. The table has approximately 50,000 clones, about nine tenths seen once. Sequenced material: CD4+ or CD8+ T cells sorted from blood, taken in a trial of the OX40 agonist ivuxolimab. The receptor set was obtained from an adult with an advanced solid tumor such as melanoma, head and neck, liver or kidney cancer. Both conserved end residues are part of each CDR3. The D gene is left open where the match is weak. Clone size is shown for a subset of rows, as once, few, many or a class of expanded clone.

V: TRBV4-2; size: -; D: TRBD2; J: TRBJ2-3; CDR3: CASSQDIPERGAEGTQYF; DNA: TGTGCCAGCAGCCAAGATATCCCCGAGCGGGGGGCCGAGGGTACGCAGTATTTT
V: TRBV7-6; size: -; D: -; J: TRBJ1-1; CDR3: CASSPETGPNTEAFF; DNA: TGTGCCAGCAGCCCTGAGACAGGCCCGAACACTGAAGCTTTCTTT
V: TRBV29-1; size: -; D: -; J: TRBJ2-7; CDR3: CSVEVGNRVDHEQYF; DNA: TGCAGCGTTGAAGTCGGAAACAGGGTAGACCACGAGCAGTACTTC
V: TRBV7-9; size: -; D: -; J: TRBJ2-3; CDR3: CASSLVEGRWGTDTQYF; DNA: TGTGCCAGCAGCTTAGTAGAGGGGCGGTGGGGCACAGATACGCAGTATTTT
V: TRBV6-1; size: -; D: TRBD1; J: TRBJ1-4; CDR3: CASSLQGELFF; DNA: TGTGCCAGCAGCCTTCAGGGGGAACTGTTTTTT
V: TRBV9; size: -; D: -; J: TRBJ1-6; CDR3: CASSVGQGSYSPLHF; DNA: TGTGCCAGCAGCGTAGGGCAGGGAAGTTACTCACCCCTCCACTTT
V: TRBV6-1; size: -; D: TRBD2; J: TRBJ2-3; CDR3: CASSGLAGSTDTQYF; DNA: TGTGCCAGCAGTGGACTAGCGGGAAGCACAGATACGCAGTATTTT
V: TRBV7-9; size: few; D: TRBD1; J: TRBJ1-2; CDR3: CASSLTTGGAPYGYTF; DNA: TGTGCCAGCAGCTTAACGACAGGGGGCGCTCCTTATGGCTACACCTTC
V: TRBV6-1; size: -; D: -; J: TRBJ1-4; CDR3: CASSESTREKLFF; DNA: TGTGCCAGCAGTGAATCGACACGGGAAAAACTGTTTTTT
V: TRBV2; size: -; D: TRBD1; J: TRBJ2-2; CDR3: CASNKDRGYAGELFF; DNA: TGTGCCAGCAACAAGGACAGGGGGTACGCCGGGGAGCTGTTTTTT
V: TRBV4-3; size: -; D: -; J: TRBJ1-5; CDR3: CASSQFRDSNQPQHF; DNA: TGCGCCAGCAGCCAGTTCCGGGACAGCAATCAGCCCCAGCATTTT
V: TRBV19; size: -; D: TRBD1; J: TRBJ2-7; CDR3: CASSATDRGLYEQYF; DNA: TGTGCCAGTAGTGCAACGGACAGGGGGCTATACGAGCAGTACTTC
V: TRBV21-1; size: -; D: -; J: TRBJ2-1; CDR3: CASSLYWTGNGNEQFF; DNA: TGTGCCAGCAGCTTATACTGGACAGGGAATGGGAATGAGCAGTTCTTC
V: TRBV4-2; size: few; D: -; J: TRBJ2-7; CDR3: CASSQESRVYEQYF; DNA: TGTGCCAGCAGCCAAGAGAGCAGGGTCTACGAGCAGTACTTC
V: TRBV7-6; size: once; D: TRBD1; J: TRBJ2-2; CDR3: CASSLTGAGELFF; DNA: TGTGCCAGCAGTTTAACAGGGGCCGGGGAGCTGTTTTTT
V: TRBV10-2; size: -; D: TRBD1; J: TRBJ1-1; CDR3: CASRIRQGTDTEAFF; DNA: TGCGCCAGCCGTATTCGACAGGGAACGGACACTGAAGCTTTCTTT
V: TRBV19; size: -; D: -; J: TRBJ2-7; CDR3: CASSISGSYEQYF; DNA: TGTGCCAGTAGTATTTCCGGATCCTACGAGCAGTACTTC
V: TRBV9; size: -; D: -; J: TRBJ2-2; CDR3: CASSGGLGTGELFF; DNA: TGTGCCAGCAGCGGGGGACTGGGTACCGGGGAGCTGTTTTTT